These T cell receptor beta chains were read from a single sample in a study of cytomegalovirus exposure and HLA in healthy donors. Sequenced by immunoSEQ multiplex PCR; TCRdb stores in-frame clones only, minus some. The sample lists approximately 99,000 clones, around 73% occurring once. Sequencing was performed on PBMCs. All receptors come from a man aged 35-49 years in good health and CMV-seronegative. CDR3s leave out the opening cysteine and the closing phenylalanine or tryptophan. The order of the fields is CDR3 protein, V gene, J gene.

CDR3: ASSLAGGGKQY
V: TRBV5-6
J: TRBJ2-7

CDR3: ASSLRGAGAEAF
V: TRBV28
J: TRBJ1-1

CDR3: ASSVAGGWEKLF
V: TRBV9
J: TRBJ1-4

CDR3: ASGGRDNSPLH
V: TRBV6-1
J: TRBJ1-6

CDR3: ASSSGGGIDTQY
V: TRBV7-3
J: TRBJ2-3

CDR3: ASSLRDNSYEQY
V: TRBV7-6
J: TRBJ2-7

CDR3: ASGSRLIEFTDTQY
V: TRBV12-5
J: TRBJ2-3

CDR3: ASSDDSGGNTGELF
V: TRBV4-1
J: TRBJ2-2

CDR3: ASSINWNTEAF
V: TRBV19
J: TRBJ1-1

CDR3: ASTPRQGRSEKLF
V: TRBV2
J: TRBJ1-4

CDR3: ASSFTGVPLH
V: TRBV28
J: TRBJ1-6

CDR3: ASSGRGGGTDTQY
V: TRBV2
J: TRBJ2-3

CDR3: ASSYSQTGPHEQY
V: TRBV6-5
J: TRBJ2-7

CDR3: ASNVGGGDQPQH
V: TRBV6-4
J: TRBJ1-5

CDR3: ASSYSVSSYNEQF
V: TRBV6-6
J: TRBJ2-1

CDR3: ASTDMGRGPSEQY
V: TRBV6-6
J: TRBJ2-7

CDR3: ASSDGRVNEKLF
V: TRBV2
J: TRBJ1-4

CDR3: ASSLVAVNTEAF
V: TRBV7-9
J: TRBJ1-1

CDR3: ASSFRLNEQF
V: TRBV5-1
J: TRBJ2-1

CDR3: ASSSSPDRGGYEQY
V: TRBV5-1
J: TRBJ2-7

CDR3: ASNGDRAASYNSPLH
V: TRBV7-9
J: TRBJ1-6

CDR3: ASSLGPTGGNEKLF
V: TRBV5-1
J: TRBJ1-4

CDR3: ASSLERGSYEQY
V: TRBV7-2
J: TRBJ2-7

CDR3: ASSRSWAEADNEQF
V: TRBV5-4
J: TRBJ2-1

CDR3: ASSLSGQGATEAF
V: TRBV7-6
J: TRBJ1-1

CDR3: ARQPRSSYNEQF
V: TRBV21-1
J: TRBJ2-1

CDR3: ASSRTGVETQY
V: TRBV13
J: TRBJ2-5

CDR3: ASSDTMGTGPLHEQY
V: TRBV9
J: TRBJ2-7

CDR3: ASSPRGRYNEQF
V: TRBV5-1
J: TRBJ2-1

CDR3: ASSGGTSGGALTQY
V: TRBV5-1
J: TRBJ2-3

CDR3: ASSFLPDSTNEKLF
V: TRBV7-8
J: TRBJ1-4

CDR3: ASSPTGLNQPQH
V: TRBV11-2
J: TRBJ1-5

CDR3: TSSQDRQGGNYGYT
V: TRBV1
J: TRBJ1-2

CDR3: ASSLMGRGTGELF
V: TRBV2
J: TRBJ2-2

CDR3: ASSAAGVSNQPQH
V: TRBV2
J: TRBJ1-5

CDR3: ASSLRLAGRTDTQY
V: TRBV9
J: TRBJ2-3

CDR3: ASSPGDSGNTIY
V: TRBV4-1
J: TRBJ1-3

CDR3: ASSPKSSYEQY
V: TRBV5-1
J: TRBJ2-7

CDR3: ASSPPGSGGIGEQF
V: TRBV18
J: TRBJ2-1

CDR3: ASSLQGANAPEAF
V: TRBV5-1
J: TRBJ1-1